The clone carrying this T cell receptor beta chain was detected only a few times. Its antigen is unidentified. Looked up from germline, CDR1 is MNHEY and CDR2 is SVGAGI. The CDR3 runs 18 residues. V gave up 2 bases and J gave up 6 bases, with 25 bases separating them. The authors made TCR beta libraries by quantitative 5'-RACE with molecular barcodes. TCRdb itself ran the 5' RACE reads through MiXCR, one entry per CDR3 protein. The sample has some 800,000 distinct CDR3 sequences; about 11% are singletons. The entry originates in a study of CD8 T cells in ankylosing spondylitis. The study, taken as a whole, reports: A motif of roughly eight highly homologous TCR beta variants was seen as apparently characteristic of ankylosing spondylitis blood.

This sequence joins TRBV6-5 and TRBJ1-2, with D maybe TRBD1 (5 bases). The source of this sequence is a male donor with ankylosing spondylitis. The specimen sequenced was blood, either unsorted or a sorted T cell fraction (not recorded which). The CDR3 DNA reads TGTGCCAGCAGTTACCCCCGGGAAAAAGGGGTTGGGTTGAATGGCTACACCTTC. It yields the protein CASSYPREKGVGLNGYTF.